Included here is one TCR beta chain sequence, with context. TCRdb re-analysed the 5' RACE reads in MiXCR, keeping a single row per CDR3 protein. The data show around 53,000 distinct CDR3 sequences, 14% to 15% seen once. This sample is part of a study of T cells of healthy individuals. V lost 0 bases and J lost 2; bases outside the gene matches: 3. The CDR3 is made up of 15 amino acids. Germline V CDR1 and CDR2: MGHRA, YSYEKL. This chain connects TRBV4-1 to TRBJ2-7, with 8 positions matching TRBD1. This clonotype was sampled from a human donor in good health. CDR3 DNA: TGCGCCAGCAGCCAAGACCAGACAGGGGCCTACGAGCAGTACTTC. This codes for CASSQDQTGAYEQYF.